The 20 T cell receptor beta chains reported below all come from one sample, sequenced in a study of graft-versus-host responses after intestinal transplantation. Only in-frame clones appear in the TCRdb table, and some are missing; sequencing was by immunoSEQ multiplex PCR. The repertoire has roughly 28,000 clones, roughly 85% of them found once; the top ten carry around 10%. Sequences were derived from PBMCs, sampled nearly 470 days after intestinal transplantation. The source of these receptors is a human patient who received an intestinal transplant, so some T cells may come from the graft donor.

V usage is TRBV13 and J usage is TRBJ1-1; D remains unclear. The germline V gene has CDR1 PRHDT and CDR2 FYEKMQ (reference sequence). The CDR3 covers 14 residues. V lost 0 bases, J lost 2 bases, and 7 bases lay in between. The CDR3 nucleotides are TGTGCCAGCAGCTTAGGCGGGCCAAACACTGAAGCTTTCTTT. Amino acid sequence: CASSLGGPNTEAFF. Based on the CDR3 plus reference TRBV13 and TRBJ1-1, the full variable domain is AAGVIQSPRHLIKEKRETATLKCYPIPRHDTVYWYQQGPGQDPQFLISFYEKMQSDKGSIPDRFSAQQFSDYHSELNMSSLELGDSALYFCASSLGGPNTEAFFGQGTRLTVV.

This clone was seen a single time. The genes are TRBV5-6 and TRBJ1-6; 8 bases fit TRBD1. Per the germline V gene, CDR1 is SGHDT and CDR2 is YYEEEE. The CDR3 covers 15 residues. V shed 0 bases and J 7 bases; nucleotides not matched to a gene: 3. CDR3 region: CASSLDTGGNSPLHF. The CDR3 nucleotides read TGTGCCAGCAGCTTGGATACAGGGGGGAATTCACCCCTCCACTTT.

The J gene is TRBJ1-1, the V gene TRBV5-1; D not certain. CDR1 is SGHRS, CDR2 YFSETQ, per germline. The V gene lost 4 bases and the J gene lost 4 bases, with 8 bases spanning the gap. The CDR3 totals 12 residues. The CDR3: CASSRGTTEAFF. The CDR3 bases are TGCGCCAGCAGCCGGGGTACCACTGAAGCTTTCTTT. The full variable domain, rest sourced from reference TRBV5-1 and TRBJ1-1, is KAGVTQTPRYLIKTRGQQVTLSCSPISGHRSVSWYQQTPGQGLQFLFEYFSETQRNKGNFPGRFSGRQFSNSRSEMNVSTLELGDSALYLCASSRGTTEAFFGQGTRLTVV.

This clone was seen a handful of times. V usage is TRBV19 and J usage is TRBJ2-1; D is undetermined. The CDR3 has 13 amino acids. The germline CDR1 and CDR2 sequences are LNHDA and SQIVND (reference sequence). Trimming pared 8 bases from V and 3 bases from J, leaving 11 bases between. The CDR3 DNA follows: TGTGCCAGTTCACTTACCCTCTACAATGAGCAGTTCTTC. This translates into CASSLTLYNEQFF.

The chain couples TRBV19 to TRBJ1-1; TRBD1 matches at 11 bases. Germline loops: CDR1 LNHDA, CDR2 SQIVND (reference sequence). The CDR3 is 15 amino acids. With 5 bases clipped from V and 5 bases from J, the junction kept 7 bases outside the gene matches. The CDR3 DNA sequence: TGTGCCAGTAGTCCAGGGACAGGGGGGTGGACTGAAGCTTTCTTT. Protein sequence: CASSPGTGGWTEAFF.

V usage is TRBV23-1 and J usage is TRBJ2-7, with D perhaps matching TRBD1 (6 bases). TRBV23-1 is recorded as an ORF, its role being uncertain. Trimming removed 3 bases from V and 7 bases from J, with 13 bases in between. The length of the CDR3 is 13 residues. CDR3 amino acids: CASSQQGRSEQYF. In DNA, the CDR3 is TGCGCCAGCAGTCAGCAGGGGCGTTCGGAGCAGTACTTC.

This chain links TRBV10-3 with TRBJ2-1, with 13 bases that match TRBD2. V was clipped by 3 bases and J by 10 bases; unmatched bases: 6. The CDR3 runs to 15 residues. CDR1 and CDR2 from the germline V gene are ENHRY and SYGVKD. The CDR3 is CAISDGLAGVEEQFF. CDR3 in DNA: TGTGCCATCAGTGACGGACTAGCGGGAGTAGAGGAGCAGTTCTTC.

The chain links TRBV5-4 to TRBJ2-3; D not resolved. This CDR3 is built from 15 residues. Germline values: CDR1 SGHNT, CDR2 YYREEE (reference sequence). Trimming cost V 1 base and J 2 bases, with 11 bases left between them. CDR3 region: CASSLFPGSTDTQYF. The CDR3 nucleotides read TGTGCCAGCAGCTTGTTCCCCGGGTCCACAGATACGCAGTATTTT.

The V and J genes are TRBV5-8 and TRBJ2-4; unclear D gene. Germline V lookup: CDR1 SGHTS, CDR2 YDEGEE. CDR3 length equals 14 residues. The V end was cut by 1 base, the J end by 0 bases, with 5 bases between. CDR3 nucleotide sequence: TGTGCCAGCAGCTTGCTCTTAGCCAAAAACATTCAGTACTTC. It translates to CASSLLLAKNIQYF.

The chain joins TRBV28 to TRBJ1-4, with a weak D call TRBD1 (5 bases). Trimming left V 6 bases short and J 8 bases short, with 13 bases between. CDR1 and CDR2 (germline): MDHEN, SYDVKM. The CDR3 extends over 13 amino acids. The CDR3 here is CASRSSRAEKLFF. The CDR3 DNA reads TGTGCCAGCAGGTCGTCCAGGGCGGAAAAACTGTTTTTT. The variable domain in full, with the rest retrieved from reference TRBV28 and TRBJ1-4, is DVKVTQSSRYLVKRTGEKVFLECVQDMDHENMFWYRQDPGLGLRLIYFSYDVKMKEKGDIPEGYSVSREKKERFSLILESASTNQTSMYLCASRSSRAEKLFFGSGTQLSVL.

This sequence joins TRBV12-1 and TRBJ2-4; the table's D call of TRBD2 was not tested on the DNA. TRBV12-1 is a documented pseudogene. The CDR3 is 14 residues long. CDR3 DNA: TGTGCACTAGCCGATAGCGTTTGCAAAAACATTCAGTACTTC. It specifies CALADSVCKNIQYF.

This chain uses TRBV6-4 with TRBJ2-1; 7 nucleotides agree with TRBD2. Germline V gene lookup returns CDR1 MRHNA and CDR2 SNTAGT. The CDR3 is 14 amino acids. V shed 6 bases, J shed 9 bases, and the junction held 11 bases outside the gene matches. The CDR3 bases are TGTGCCAGCAGAGAGAGGGAGGGCCTCGGTGAGCAGTTCTTC. This gives the protein CASREREGLGEQFF.

The V gene is TRBV5-1, the J gene TRBJ2-3; D is undetermined. V was pared by 4 bases and J by 3 bases, with 9 bases between. CDR3 size: 13 residues. CDR1 and CDR2 from the germline V gene are SGHRS and YFSETQ. This CDR3 is CASSPARTDTQYF. DNA of the CDR3: TGCGCCAGCAGCCCCGCCCGGACAGATACGCAGTATTTT.

The J gene is TRBJ1-5, the V gene TRBV28, with 7 bases fitting TRBD1. The V and J ends lost 3 bases and 11 bases, in that order; junction bases with no gene match: 10. The CDR3 has 14 residues. Germline V gene sequence: CDR1 MDHEN, CDR2 SYDVKM. The CDR3 DNA follows: TGTGCCAGCAGTTTGCCCAGCCATGGGACAGCCCAGCATTTT. Protein product: CASSLPSHGTAQHF.

V usage is TRBV5-1 and J usage is TRBJ2-1, with 7 bases that match TRBD2. Germline V lookup: CDR1 SGHRS, CDR2 YFSETQ. The CDR3 covers 15 residues. Unmatched junction bases numbered 6, after V lost 0 bases and J lost 6 bases. CDR3: CASSLDSGPLNEQFF. The DNA of the CDR3 is TGCGCCAGCAGCTTGGATAGCGGGCCCCTCAATGAGCAGTTCTTC.

This chain links TRBV7-8 with TRBJ2-5, with D perhaps TRBD1 (6 bases). The V end lost 4 bases, the J end lost 3 bases, and 18 bases lay between the germline ends. CDR1 is SGHVS, CDR2 FQNEAQ, per germline. The CDR3 extends over 16 amino acids. The CDR3 loop is CASSSRGTPRKETQYF. The CDR3 nucleotides read TGTGCCAGCAGCTCGAGGGGGACACCTAGGAAAGAGACCCAGTACTTC.

The chain combines TRBV6-1 with TRBJ2-2; 7 bases are a match to TRBD1. The CDR3 sequence is 10 residues long. Germline values: CDR1 MNHNS, CDR2 SASEGT. The CDR3 DNA follows: TGTGGTAGGGGGCCCGGGGAGCTGTTTTTT. The encoded protein is CGRGPGELFF.

The genes are TRBV6-9 and TRBJ2-7; D unclear. Looked up from germline, CDR1 is MNHGY and CDR2 is SVAAGI. This CDR3 is built from 14 residues. The ends were cut back, 4 bases at V and 5 bases at J, with 15 bases in the middle. CDR3 loop: CASSSINQMNEQYF. As DNA, the CDR3 is TGTGCCAGCAGTTCGATAAACCAAATGAACGAGCAGTACTTC.

J is TRBJ2-7 and V is TRBV7-9; D gene unclear. The germline CDR1 and CDR2 sequences are SEHNR and FQNEAQ (reference sequence). The germline V and J ends were trimmed by 1 base and 6 bases, with 16 bases remaining between them. This CDR3 spans 15 amino acids. The CDR3 nucleotides read TGTGCCAGCAGCTTAGGGGTCTTAATATTGGGCGAGCAGTACTTC. Encoded protein: CASSLGVLILGEQYF. The whole variable domain, filled in from reference TRBV7-9 and TRBJ2-7, reads DTGVSQNPRHKITKRGQNVTFRCDPISEHNRLYWYRQTLGQGPEFLTYFQNEAQLEKSRLLSDRFSAERPKGSFSTLEIQRTEQGDSAMYLCASSLGVLILGEQYFGPGTRLTVT.

The table lists this clone with a few counts. The chain recombines TRBV7-8 with TRBJ2-7, with D tentatively TRBD2 (5 bases). The V gene lost 5 bases and the J gene lost 0 bases, with 8 bases spanning the gap. CDR1 and CDR2 (germline): SGHVS, FQNEAQ. The CDR3 consists of 13 residues. The CDR3 DNA reads as TGTGCCAGCAGCGTCCGGGACTCCTACGAGCAGTACTTC. Encoded protein: CASSVRDSYEQYF. The whole variable domain, filled in from reference TRBV7-8 and TRBJ2-7, reads GAGVSQSPRYKVAKRGQDVALRCDPISGHVSLFWYQQALGQGPEFLTYFQNEAQLDKSGLPSDRFFAERPEGSVSTLKIQRTQQEDSAVYLCASSVRDSYEQYFGPGTRLTVT.